This T cell receptor (beta chain) was captured by sequencing in a study of blood T cell repertoires in COVID-19. Clones were sequenced by immunoSEQ multiplex PCR, and TCRdb holds only the in-frame ones, with some missing. The top ten hold about 4% of the sample, which has roughly 250,000 clones, 79% seen once. Germline V gene lookup returns CDR1 SNHLY and CDR2 FYNNEI. There are 14 residues in the CDR3. Trimming took off 5 bases at V and 0 bases at J, with 11 bases between the two ends. The V call is TRBV2, the J call TRBJ2-7; D is uncertain. This TCR derives from a woman in her 40s with active or convalescent COVID-19. The sequencing sample was made of peripheral blood. CDR3 nucleotide sequence: TGTGCCAGCAGTCCCCCAACAGCCTCCTACGAGCAGTACGTC. As protein: CASSPPTASYEQYV.